Detailed here is one T cell receptor beta chain. As yet, its antigen is unknown. These data come from a study of radiation and T cells in renal cell carcinoma. Study-level information: Nephrectomy followed 15 Gy stereotactic body radiation by 4 weeks. General observations from the study: In blood, top tumor clones expanded by 2 weeks, shrinking by 4.

The method was immunoSEQ multiplex PCR; TCRdb's version includes in-frame clones alone and lacks a portion of them. This sample yields 120,000 to 150,000 clones, of which roughly 85% are seen a single time; approximately 20% belongs to the top ten. Time point meaning: baseline pretreatment blood. Treatment: 15 Gy SBRT to primary tumor, nephrectomy 4 weeks later. This renal cell carcinoma was of the clear cell type. CDR3 length: 14 amino acids. Germline V gene sequence: CDR1 PRHDT, CDR2 FYEKMQ (reference sequence). V lost 0 bases to trimming and J lost 3 bases, with 9 bases between them. This sequence originates from a woman in her forties or fifties with renal cell carcinoma. The sequenced sample was blood, obtained from a patient whose treatment included radiotherapy and nephrectomy. This sequence joins TRBV13 and TRBJ2-7; unclear D gene. CDR3 sequence (DNA): TGTGCCAGCAGCTTAGGCCCGGTGGGCTACGAGCAGTACTTC. Protein: CASSLGPVGYEQYF.